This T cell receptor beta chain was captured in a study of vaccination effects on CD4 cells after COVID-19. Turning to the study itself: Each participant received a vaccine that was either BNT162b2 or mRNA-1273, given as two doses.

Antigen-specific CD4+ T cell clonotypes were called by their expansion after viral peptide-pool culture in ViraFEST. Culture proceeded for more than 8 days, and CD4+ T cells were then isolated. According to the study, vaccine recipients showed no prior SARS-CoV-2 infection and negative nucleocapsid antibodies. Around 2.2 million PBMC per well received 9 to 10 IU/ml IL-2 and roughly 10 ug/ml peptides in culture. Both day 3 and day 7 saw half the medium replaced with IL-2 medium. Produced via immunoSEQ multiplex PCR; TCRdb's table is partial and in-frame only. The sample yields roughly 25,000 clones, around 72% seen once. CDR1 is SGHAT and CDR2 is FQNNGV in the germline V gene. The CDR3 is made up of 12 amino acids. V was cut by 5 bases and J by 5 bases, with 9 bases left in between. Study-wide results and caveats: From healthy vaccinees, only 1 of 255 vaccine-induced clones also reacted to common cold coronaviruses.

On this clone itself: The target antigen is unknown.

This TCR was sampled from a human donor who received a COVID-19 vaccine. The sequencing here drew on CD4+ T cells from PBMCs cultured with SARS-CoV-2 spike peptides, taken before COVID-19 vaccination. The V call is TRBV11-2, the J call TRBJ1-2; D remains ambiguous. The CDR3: CASSAYEYGYTF. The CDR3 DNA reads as TGTGCCAGCAGCGCTTATGAGTATGGCTACACCTTC.